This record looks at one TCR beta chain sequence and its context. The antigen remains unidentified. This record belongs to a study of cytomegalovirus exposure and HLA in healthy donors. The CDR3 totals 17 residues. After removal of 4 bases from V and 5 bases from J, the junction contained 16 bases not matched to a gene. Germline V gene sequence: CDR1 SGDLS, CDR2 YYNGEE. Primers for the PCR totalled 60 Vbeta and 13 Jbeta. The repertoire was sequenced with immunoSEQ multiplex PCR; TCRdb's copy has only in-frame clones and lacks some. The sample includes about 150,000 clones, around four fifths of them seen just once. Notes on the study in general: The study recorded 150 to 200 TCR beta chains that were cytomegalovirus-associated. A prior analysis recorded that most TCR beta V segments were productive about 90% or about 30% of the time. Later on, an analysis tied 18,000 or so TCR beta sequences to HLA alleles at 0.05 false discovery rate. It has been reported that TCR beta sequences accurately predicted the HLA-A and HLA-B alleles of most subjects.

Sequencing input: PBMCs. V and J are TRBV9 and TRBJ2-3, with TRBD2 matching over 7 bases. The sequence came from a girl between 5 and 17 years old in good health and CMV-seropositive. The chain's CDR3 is CASSIRSGLRAGDTQYF. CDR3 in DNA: TGTGCCAGCAGCATAAGATCGGGACTACGGGCAGGAGATACGCAGTATTTT.